This TCR beta chain emerged from a study of blood T cell repertoires in COVID-19. Study details: Samples taken during acute and convalescent COVID-19 were collected in the United States, Italy and Spain. From T cells, B-cell-depleted T cells, or PBMCs came the material, which was cDNA or gDNA.

In germline, CDR1 is MDHEN, CDR2 SYDVKM. The germline V and J ends were trimmed by 10 bases and 3 bases, with 22 bases remaining between them. CDR3 length equals 15 residues. As processed by the authors: Amplifying reference gene primers gave estimates of nucleated cell counts. Profiled with immunoSEQ multiplex PCR; TCRdb holds only in-frame clones, not every one. The V and J calls and clone size are taken from that table; D and trimming were inferred from the DNA. The sample holds about 250,000 clones, approximately 85% seen once. This chain uses TRBV28 with TRBJ2-7; a weak D match, TRBD1 (5 bases). The specimen was peripheral blood. This sequence was found in a man in his forties or fifties with active or convalescent COVID-19. CDR3 coding DNA: TGTGCCACCAATGGAAGAGACAGCCCTCACTACGAGCAGTACTTC. Protein: CATNGRDSPHYEQYF.